Listed here are 9 T cell receptor beta chains from one sample, sequenced in a study of cytomegalovirus exposure and HLA in healthy donors. Measured with immunoSEQ multiplex PCR; TCRdb has only the in-frame clones, and not every one. The sample lists over 200,000 clones, roughly 91% seen once, with around 3.1% in the top ten. Input material: PBMCs. All receptors derive from a woman aged 30 to 39 in good health and CMV-seronegative.

The DNA of the CDR3 is TGTGCCAGCACGTTTAGTGGGCAGGGGTCCTACGAGCAGTACTTC. Protein product: CASTFSGQGSYEQYF. The chain joins TRBV28 to TRBJ2-7, with D perhaps matching TRBD1 (6 bases). This CDR3 is 15 amino acids long. V lost 7 bases to trimming and J lost 1 base, with 17 bases between them. Germline V lookup: CDR1 MDHEN, CDR2 SYDVKM.

The chain carries TRBV5-6 and TRBJ1-4; D possibly corresponds to TRBD1 (5 bases). CDR3 length: 14 residues. In germline, CDR1 is SGHDT, CDR2 YYEEEE. Trimming left V 1 base short and J 7 bases short, with 11 bases between. CDR3: CASSLSGGTEKLFF. The CDR3 region has the DNA TGTGCCAGCAGCTTGAGTGGGGGTACTGAAAAACTGTTTTTT.

The rearrangement joins TRBV7-3 to TRBJ2-6, with 11 bases aligning to TRBD1. CDR3 length: 18 amino acids. The germline V gene encodes CDR1 SGHTA and CDR2 FQGTGA. The junction had 4 bases not matched to a gene; V was cut back by 3 bases and J by 0 bases. In nucleotides, the CDR3 is TGTGCCAGCAGCTTCCCCGGGACAGGGGGCTCTGGGGCCAACGTCCTGACTTTC. Protein sequence: CASSFPGTGGSGANVLTF.

The V and J genes are TRBV4-1 and TRBJ2-2; D gene uncertain. Germline CDR1 reads MGHRA; CDR2 reads YSYEKL. This CDR3 spans 16 amino acids. V gave up 4 bases and J gave up 3 bases, with 15 bases separating them. CDR3 sequence (DNA): TGCGCCAGCAGCCCGGACCGGATGGGATACACCGGGGAGCTGTTTTTT. Encoded protein: CASSPDRMGYTGELFF.

This clone appeared once. CDR3: CASSSTSGSLGDEQFF. For the CDR3, the DNA is TGCGCCAGCAGCTCGACTAGCGGGAGTTTGGGCGATGAGCAGTTCTTC. This chain joins TRBV5-1 and TRBJ2-1, with TRBD2 matching 12 bases. The ends lost 3 bases at V and 8 bases at J; junction bases unmatched: 9. The CDR3 is 16 residues long. Germline CDR1 SGHRS, CDR2 YFSETQ.

This sequence joins TRBV27 and TRBJ2-7; D may be TRBD2 (6 bases). Trimming took 3 bases from V and 1 from J, leaving 10 bases between them. CDR1 and CDR2 from the germline V gene are MNHEY and SMNVEV (reference sequence). CDR3 length equals 14 residues. The DNA of the CDR3 is TGTGCCAGCAGTTTCGGGAGCCGGTCCTACGAGCAGTACTTC. Protein: CASSFGSRSYEQYF.

V and J are TRBV15 and TRBJ2-2; D uncertain. V shed 4 bases and J shed 5 bases, with 5 bases lying between them. The CDR3 has 12 amino acids. From germline, CDR1 is LNHNV and CDR2 YYDKDF (reference sequence). The CDR3 bases are TGTGCCACCAGCAACCGAACCGGGGAGCTGTTTTTT. Amino acid sequence: CATSNRTGELFF.

This clone has just one count. The CDR3 nucleotides are TGTGCCAGCAGCTTAGCCGGCGGACAGACCTTTCACGAGCAGTACTTC. Translated: CASSLAGGQTFHEQYF. The V and J genes are TRBV11-2 and TRBJ2-7, with D tentatively TRBD1 (6 bases). Germline V CDR1 and CDR2: SGHAT, FQNNGV. The V end lost 1 base, the J end lost 5 bases, and 18 bases lay between the germline ends. This CDR3 region has 16 residues.

The V gene is TRBV27, the J gene TRBJ1-2; no firm D call. Germline V gene lookup returns CDR1 MNHEY and CDR2 SMNVEV (reference sequence). Between the trimmed V and J ends, which lost 5 bases and 4 bases, there was a span of 5 bases. The CDR3 sequence is 11 residues long. The CDR3 protein is CASSAGYGYTF. CDR3 nucleotide sequence: TGTGCCAGCAGTGCGGGCTATGGCTACACCTTC.